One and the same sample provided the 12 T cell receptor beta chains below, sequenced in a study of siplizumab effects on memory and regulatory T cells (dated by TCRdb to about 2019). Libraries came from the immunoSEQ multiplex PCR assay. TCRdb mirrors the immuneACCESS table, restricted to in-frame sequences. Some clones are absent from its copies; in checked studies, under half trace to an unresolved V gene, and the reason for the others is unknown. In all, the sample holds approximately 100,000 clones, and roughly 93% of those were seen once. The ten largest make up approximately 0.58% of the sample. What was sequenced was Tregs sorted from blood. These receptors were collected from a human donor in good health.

CDR3 sequence reads: CASSLTRFSNTEAFF. DNA of the CDR3: TGCGCCAGCAGCTTGACCCGGTTCTCGAACACTGAAGCTTTCTTT. V is TRBV5-1 and J is TRBJ1-1; D is unresolved. V lost 1 base and J 1 base, leaving 11 bases between the germline ends. The germline gives CDR1 SGHRS, CDR2 YFSETQ. This CDR3 is built from 15 residues.

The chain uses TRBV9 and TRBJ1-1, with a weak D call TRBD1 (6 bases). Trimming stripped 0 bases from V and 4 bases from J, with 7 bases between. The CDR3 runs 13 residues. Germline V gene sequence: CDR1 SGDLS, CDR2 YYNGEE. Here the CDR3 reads CASSVEGVTEAFF. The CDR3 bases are TGTGCCAGCAGCGTAGAGGGGGTCACTGAAGCTTTCTTT.

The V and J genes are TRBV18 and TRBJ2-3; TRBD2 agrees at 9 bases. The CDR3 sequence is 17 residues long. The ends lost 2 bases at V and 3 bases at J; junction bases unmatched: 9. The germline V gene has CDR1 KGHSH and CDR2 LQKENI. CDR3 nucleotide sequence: TGTGCCAGCTCACCATTCCCGCTAGCGGGAATTACAGATACGCAGTATTTT. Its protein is CASSPFPLAGITDTQYF.

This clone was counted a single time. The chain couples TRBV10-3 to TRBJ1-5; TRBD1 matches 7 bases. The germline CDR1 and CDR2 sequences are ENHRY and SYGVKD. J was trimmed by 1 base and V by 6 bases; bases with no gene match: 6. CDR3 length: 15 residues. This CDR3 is CAISQGVESNQPQHF. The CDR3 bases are TGTGCCATCAGCCAGGGGGTCGAAAGCAATCAGCCCCAGCATTTT.

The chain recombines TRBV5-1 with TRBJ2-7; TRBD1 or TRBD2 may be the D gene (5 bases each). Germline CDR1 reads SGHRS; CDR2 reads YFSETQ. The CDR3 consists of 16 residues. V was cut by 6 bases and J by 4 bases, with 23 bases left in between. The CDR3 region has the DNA TGCGCCAGCACCCTTGGGGGTCCAGGGAAAGGGTACGAGCAGTACTTC. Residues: CASTLGGPGKGYEQYF.

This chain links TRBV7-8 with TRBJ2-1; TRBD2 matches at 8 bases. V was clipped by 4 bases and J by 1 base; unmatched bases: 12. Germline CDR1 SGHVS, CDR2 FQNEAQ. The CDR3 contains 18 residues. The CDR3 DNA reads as TGTGCCAGCAGCTCCCGGGGGATAGCGGGACGGTCCTACAATGAGCAGTTCTTC. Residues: CASSSRGIAGRSYNEQFF.

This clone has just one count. CDR3 bases: TGTGCCAGCAGCGCCGACAGGGTGGGTGGCTACACCTTC. Translating it yields CASSADRVGGYTF. The rearrangement joins TRBV5-4 to TRBJ1-2; 7 bases line up with TRBD1. The CDR3 loop spans 13 amino acids. CDR1 and CDR2 from the germline V gene are SGHNT and YYREEE (reference sequence). V dropped 4 bases and J dropped 7; count of bases not matched to a gene: 7.

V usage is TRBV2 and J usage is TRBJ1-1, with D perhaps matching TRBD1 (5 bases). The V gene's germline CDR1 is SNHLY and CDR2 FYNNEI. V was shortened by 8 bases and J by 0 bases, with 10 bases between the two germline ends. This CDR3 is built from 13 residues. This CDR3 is CASSRGMNTEAFF. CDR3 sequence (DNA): TGTGCCAGCTCCCGGGGGATGAACACTGAAGCTTTCTTT.

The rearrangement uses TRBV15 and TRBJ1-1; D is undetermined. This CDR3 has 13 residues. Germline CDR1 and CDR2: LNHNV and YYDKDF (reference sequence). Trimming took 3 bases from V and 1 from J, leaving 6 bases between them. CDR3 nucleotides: TGTGCCACCAGCAGGACAAAGAACACTGAAGCTTTCTTT. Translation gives CATSRTKNTEAFF. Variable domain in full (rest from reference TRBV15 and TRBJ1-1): DAMVIQNPRYQVTQFGKPVTLSCSQTLNHNVMYWYQQKSSQAPKLLFHYYDKDFNNEADTPDNFQSRRPNTSFCFLDIRSPGLGDTAMYLCATSRTKNTEAFFGQGTRLTVV.

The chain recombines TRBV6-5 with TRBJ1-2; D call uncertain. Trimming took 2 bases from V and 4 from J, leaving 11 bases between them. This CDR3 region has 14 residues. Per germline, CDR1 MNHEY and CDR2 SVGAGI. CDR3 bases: TGTGCCAGCAGTTACGGCTTAACCTTCTATGGCTACACCTTC. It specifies CASSYGLTFYGYTF.

This CDR3 is CASSLEGGAYEQYF. CDR3 nucleotides: TGTGCCAGCAGCTTGGAAGGGGGGGCCTACGAGCAGTACTTC. J is TRBJ2-7 and V is TRBV5-6, with D tentatively TRBD2 (7 bases). Germline loops: CDR1 SGHDT, CDR2 YYEEEE. This CDR3 spans 14 amino acids. The V end was cut by 0 bases, the J end by 2 bases, with 9 bases between.

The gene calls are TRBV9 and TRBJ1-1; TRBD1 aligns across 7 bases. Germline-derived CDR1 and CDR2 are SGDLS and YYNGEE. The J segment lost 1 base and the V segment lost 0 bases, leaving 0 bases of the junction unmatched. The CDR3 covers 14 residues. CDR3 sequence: CASSVGDRNTEAFF. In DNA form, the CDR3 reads TGTGCCAGCAGCGTAGGGGACAGGAACACTGAAGCTTTCTTT. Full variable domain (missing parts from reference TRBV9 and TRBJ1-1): DSGVTQTPKHLITATGQRVTLRCSPRSGDLSVYWYQQSLDQGLQFLIQYYNGEERAKGNILERFSAQQFPDLHSELNLSSLELGDSALYFCASSVGDRNTEAFFGQGTRLTVV.